Below, one TCR beta chain is given with its context. This sample is drawn from a study of control samples from healthy donors and cancer patients. Profiled with immunoSEQ multiplex PCR; TCRdb holds only in-frame clones, not every one. The sample has 150,000 to 180,000 clones, about 94% seen once. The CDR3 runs to 15 residues. Trimming removed 0 bases from V and 2 bases from J, with 10 bases in between. The germline V gene has CDR1 SGHRS and CDR2 YFSETQ. The source is a man aged 50 or older in good health. V usage is TRBV5-1 and J usage is TRBJ2-3; D possibly corresponds to TRBD2 (5 bases). The source material was blood. CDR3 region: CASSLGILDTDTQYF. The CDR3 bases are TGCGCCAGCAGCTTGGGCATACTAGACACAGATACGCAGTATTTT.